The T cell receptor beta chain described here comes from a study of T cell clonality in common variable immunodeficiency (dated by TCRdb to between 2014 and 2017). Equivalent amounts of genomic DNA from CVID and control samples were used as sequencing input. For every sample, a 60 bp segment covering the rearranged TCRbeta CDR3 region was amplified and then sequenced. TCRbeta amplification used the immunoSEQ assay, a bias-corrected multiplex PCR with high-throughput sequencing. Per the authors' processing: Every unique nucleotide sequence was considered a clone and was annotated with V, D and J genes, copy number and frequency. Sequences were labeled productive if in frame, and non-productive if out of frame or containing stop codons. As previously described, clonality was calculated on the basis of Shannon's entropy. Mean CDR3 Kyte-Doolittle hydropathy was derived from the predicted amino acid sequences of productive clones. The R hclust function was used to hierarchically cluster scaled V gene usage with Manhattan distance and complete linkage. Clone sharing by CDR3 amino acid sequence was assessed by resampling 12 repertoires per group over 100 rounds. Repertoires were searched for more than 55 published EBV-specific and around 240 published CMV-specific TCRbeta sequences. Analysis left out two CVID samples that produced under 10,000 sequences, so around 40 CVID repertoires remained. TCRdb carries this immuneACCESS record with in-frame sequences only. Its versions omit some clonotypes, under half of them owing to an unresolved V gene in the studies checked, with the rest unexplained. V, J and clone size were drawn from that table, and D and trimming were deduced from the DNA. Listed for this sample are more than 30,000 clones, none observed only a single time. The ten largest make up under 5% of the sample.

CDR1 is given as SEHNR and CDR2 as FQNEAQ, both from the germline V gene (reference sequence). The trim is 7 bases for V and 6 bases for J, with a gap of 19 bases between the germline ends. From its cysteine to its phenylalanine, the CDR3 spans 14 amino acids. Sequencing covers 33 bases of the CDR3, shown here with the frame starting at base 1. The research as a whole found: Compared with healthy controls, CVID subjects showed increased TCRbeta clonality (t-test p = 0.018), a feature most characteristic of about a third of subjects. CVID TCRbeta sequences were reported to have fewer deletions and N-nucleotide insertions and to lack highly modified clones with 13 or more V deletions. Correlations between repertoire features and clinical complications were limited by patient heterogeneity within the CVID cohort. Even though DNA input was the same, control samples had an average of about 80,000 unique sequences each, compared with 25,000 to 35,000 in CVID samples. It was noted by the authors that sequencing of the repertoires of T cell subpopulations would be needed to clarify the cause of the increased clonality in CVID. CVID subjects shared fewer TCRbeta clones with each other than healthy controls did (p < 0.0001).

In its sample, this clone was seen many times. Its antigen is not yet known. The CDR3 end falls 3 residues outside the read, so it is completed with the germline J gene. Both CVID patients and healthy controls were predominantly of Caucasian heritage. From each donor, 5 to 8 ml of heparinized peripheral whole blood was collected. Genomic DNA from adults with common variable immune deficiency (CVID) and from healthy adult controls was used to sequence TCRbeta CDR3 repertoires. The control group was made up of some 22 healthy adult volunteers (about ten male and 12 female) whose ages ranged from roughly 20 to 66 years, with a mean age of approximately 37. Diluted blood was density-centrifuged over Hypaque 1077 or Ficoll-Paque to isolate peripheral blood mononuclear cells. Genomic DNA was extracted from unsorted mononuclear cells by Qiagen column purification or by a centrifugation-based method.

Sequenced: peripheral blood mononuclear cells. The chain is encoded by TRBV7-9 joined to TRBJ2-7, and perhaps TRBD2 as D gene, on 6 matching bases. This sequence was found in a person aged 18-69 years in good health. The CDR3 amino acid sequence is: CASILSGPKSEQYF. The sequenced CDR3 bases are TGTGCCAGCATCCTTAGCGGTCCTAAGAGCGAG.